A single count supports the clone carrying this T cell receptor (beta chain). This record belongs to a study of cytomegalovirus exposure and HLA in healthy donors. The V gene end was trimmed by 0 bases and the J gene end by 4 bases; junction bases not matched to a gene: 3. The CDR3 runs 15 residues. CDR1 is SGHRS, CDR2 YFSETQ, per germline. A 120-subject validation cohort, separate from the roughly 680-subject first cohort, supplied the donors. Profiled with immunoSEQ multiplex PCR; TCRdb holds only in-frame clones, not every one. Of 130,000 or so clones in the sample, 85% to 90% were seen once. The sequenced sample consisted of PBMCs. The clonotype comes from a woman aged 30 to 39 in good health and CMV-seropositive. The V and J genes are TRBV5-1 and TRBJ2-3; 9 bases align to TRBD1. The CDR3 sequence is CASSLDRGRADTQYF. The CDR3 nucleotides read TGCGCCAGCAGCTTGGACAGGGGGCGTGCAGATACGCAGTATTTT.